A single sample gave rise to the 29 T cell receptor beta chains below, sequenced in a study of breast tumors, draining lymph nodes, adjacent tissues. TCRdb called the multiplex PCR reads again in MiXCR, with one record for every CDR3 protein. The sample records 150,000 to 200,000 distinct CDR3 sequences, approximately 30% being singletons. Breast cancer patients provided tissue from their axillary draining lymph nodes. The specimen was axillary lymph node tissue. These receptors came from a female donor with breast cancer. Some clones in this sample may be carry-over from other donors' samples.

This clonotype was observed at least ten times. The V gene is TRBV29-1, the J gene TRBJ2-2; D might be TRBD1 (6 bases). The CDR3 runs to 13 residues. Germline CDR1 reads SQVTM; CDR2 reads ANQGSEA. V was shortened by 5 bases and J by 1 base, with 8 bases between the two germline ends. The CDR3 region is CSVKTGNTGELFF. CDR3 DNA sequence: TGCAGCGTTAAGACAGGGAACACCGGGGAGCTGTTTTTT.

The V call is TRBV7-6, the J call TRBJ1-3; 8 bases map to TRBD1. Germline CDR1 is SGHVS and CDR2 is FNYEAQ. CDR3 length: 17 residues. After removal of 1 base from V and 0 bases from J, the junction contained 5 bases not matched to a gene. CDR3 loop: CASSLDDRGGSGNTIYF. CDR3 in DNA: TGTGCCAGCAGCTTAGACGACAGGGGAGGCTCTGGAAACACCATATATTTT.

Points on this clonotype: The junction shows a germline mismatch at one end, possibly a read error. J is TRBJ2-3 and V is TRBV20-1; 12 bases are a match to TRBD2. The CDR3 has 17 amino acids. Germline-derived CDR1 and CDR2 are DFQATT and SNEGSKA (reference sequence). The CDR3 bases are TGCAGTGCCCCGACTAGCGGGAGCGGACCTAGCACAGGTACGCAGTATTTT. It translates to CSAPTSGSGPSTGTQYF.

On this clonotype: This may stem from a read error, because a much larger clone lies one nucleotide away. This chain uses TRBV3-1 with TRBJ1-4; D gene uncertain. The germline V and J ends were trimmed by 1 base and 8 bases, with 2 bases remaining between them. CDR3 length: 11 residues. Germline assignment: CDR1 LGHDT and CDR2 YNNKEL (reference sequence). CDR3 loop: CASSQAEKLFF. As DNA, the CDR3 is TGTGCCAGCAGCCAAGCCGAAAAACTGTTTTTT.

This clonotype turned up a few times. A single base separates this from a much larger clone, so it may be a read error. This rearrangement joins TRBV9 to TRBJ2-1, with 10 nucleotides matching TRBD2. The CDR3 runs to 16 residues. From germline, CDR1 is SGDLS and CDR2 YYNGEE. The CDR3 sequence: CASSVRALAGDNAQFF. CDR3 DNA: TGTGCCAGCAGCGTTAGAGCTCTAGCGGGAGATAATGCGCAGTTCTTC.

At least ten counts were recorded for this clonotype. The chain combines TRBV10-3 with TRBJ1-2, with TRBD1 as a possible D gene (5 bases). Trimming took 6 bases from V and 0 from J, leaving 11 bases between them. The CDR3 is 14 amino acids. Germline CDR1 ENHRY, CDR2 SYGVKD. The CDR3 DNA sequence: TGTGCCATCAGGAACGGGACTTCTAACTATGGCTACACCTTC. Translated, it gives CAIRNGTSNYGYTF.

This clonotype was seen repeatedly, ten times or more. The rearrangement joins TRBV9 to TRBJ2-5; the match to TRBD2 covers 14 bases. Germline CDR1 and CDR2: SGDLS and YYNGEE. The trim removed 4 bases at V and 4 bases at J, leaving 12 bases unmatched. The CDR3 covers 18 residues. The CDR3 sequence is CASSSTRETSGGGETQYF. DNA of the CDR3: TGTGCCAGCAGCTCCACGCGAGAGACTAGCGGGGGGGGAGAGACCCAGTACTTC.

This rearrangement joins TRBV7-8 to TRBJ2-5, with a weak D call TRBD2 (5 bases). Germline V gene lookup returns CDR1 SGHVS and CDR2 FQNEAQ. V lost 5 bases, J lost 4 bases, and 17 bases lay in between. The CDR3 contains 15 residues. CDR3 region: CASSPKDWSLETQYF. CDR3 in DNA: TGTGCCAGCAGCCCGAAGGACTGGTCCCTAGAGACCCAGTACTTC. Drawing the rest from reference TRBV7-8 and TRBJ2-5, the complete variable domain is GAGVSQSPRYKVAKRGQDVALRCDPISGHVSLFWYQQALGQGPEFLTYFQNEAQLDKSGLPSDRFFAERPEGSVSTLKIQRTQQEDSAVYLCASSPKDWSLETQYFGPGTRLLVL.

This clonotype was picked up a small number of times. The V call is TRBV6-1, the J call TRBJ2-7; 7 bases match TRBD1. Germline V gene data show CDR1 as MNHNS and CDR2 as SASEGT. The CDR3 loop spans 14 amino acids. V was pared by 2 bases and J by 2 bases, with 3 bases of the junction left unmatched. This chain's CDR3 is CASSERGQTYEQYF. For the CDR3, the DNA is TGTGCCAGCAGTGAAAGGGGGCAGACCTACGAGCAGTACTTC.

In this sample, this clonotype turned up many times. The chain couples TRBV30 to TRBJ2-1, with 9 bases lining up with TRBD1. The CDR3 has 13 amino acids. Germline CDR1 is GTSNPN and CDR2 is SVGIG (reference sequence). With 8 bases clipped from V and 6 bases from J, the junction kept 8 bases outside the gene matches. The CDR3 DNA sequence: TGTGCCGCCTCGGGACAGGGAACCAATGAGCAGTTCTTC. Protein: CAASGQGTNEQFF.

About this clonotype itself: A clone one base away is much larger, so this may be a read error. CDR3 residues: CASGVEGGGNNEQFF. CDR3 DNA: TGTGCCAGCGGCGTAGAGGGGGGGGGGAACAATGAGCAGTTCTTC. The chain links TRBV9 to TRBJ2-1; TRBD2 might be the D (7 bases). Germline V gene lookup returns CDR1 SGDLS and CDR2 YYNGEE. The CDR3 runs to 15 residues.

This clonotype was detected ten times or more. J is TRBJ2-5 and V is TRBV18; the D is unclear. The CDR3 totals 11 residues. Deletions cut 2 bases from V and 5 bases from J, with 3 bases between. Germline V gives CDR1 KGHSH, CDR2 LQKENI. The CDR3 region has the DNA TGTGCCAGCTCACCATCCGAGACCCAGTACTTC. This translates into CASSPSETQYF.

This clonotype occurred many times. The chain carries TRBV7-9 and TRBJ2-7; D is perhaps TRBD2 (5 bases). The V end lost 2 bases, the J end lost 0 bases, and 11 bases lay between the germline ends. Germline V gene lookup returns CDR1 SEHNR and CDR2 FQNEAQ (reference sequence). The CDR3 sequence is 15 residues long. CDR3 region: CASSLKPGSSYEQYF. CDR3 sequence (DNA): TGTGCCAGCAGCTTAAAACCGGGAAGCTCCTACGAGCAGTACTTC.

A remark on this clonotype: This sequence may be a read error, since a much larger clone differs from it by one base. The chain recombines TRBV19 with TRBJ1-5; possibly TRBD1 for D (5 bases). The CDR3 is 13 amino acids. Germline-derived CDR1 and CDR2 are LNHDA and SQIVND (reference sequence). CDR3 amino acids: CASSRGENQPQRF. The CDR3 DNA reads as TGTGCCAGTAGTAGAGGGGAGAATCAGCCCCAGCGTTTT.

This clonotype has at least ten counts. This chain uses TRBV12-3 or TRBV12-4 with TRBJ2-3; D possibly corresponds to TRBD2 (6 bases). The V gene lost 8 bases and the J gene lost 1 base, with 7 bases spanning the gap. The CDR3 totals 12 residues. The CDR3 bases are TGTGCCAGCGGACTACGCACAGATACGCAGTATTTT. Translation: CASGLRTDTQYF.

This clonotype was seen a few times. A much larger clone lies one base from this, so it may be a read error. This rearrangement joins TRBV5-5 to TRBJ2-2, with D perhaps TRBD2 (6 bases). Looked up from germline, CDR1 is SGHKS and CDR2 is YYEKEE (reference sequence). Trimming removed 1 base from V and 3 bases from J, with 16 bases in between. This CDR3 has 17 residues. CDR3: CASSLSSARGDTGELFF. The CDR3 nucleotides read TGTGCCAGCAGCTTGTCTAGCGCGAGGGGTGACACCGGGGAGCTGTTTTTT.

This clonotype was observed at least ten times. The rearrangement joins TRBV7-2 to TRBJ1-2, with D possibly TRBD1 on 5 matching bases. This CDR3 spans 13 amino acids. Germline V gives CDR1 SGHTA, CDR2 FQGNSA. Trimming took 5 bases from V and 8 from J, leaving 15 bases between them. In nucleotides, the CDR3 is TGTGCCAGCAGCGCCTCAGGGTCCAGCGGCTACACCTTC. Its protein product is CASSASGSSGYTF.

Turning to this clonotype: A much bigger clone sits one base away, suggesting this may be a read error. The CDR3 sequence is CASSSRPGLAGSYEQSF. The CDR3 nucleotides are TGTGCCAGTAGTTCGAGACCCGGACTAGCGGGGTCCTACGAGCAGTCCTTC. The chain joins TRBV19 to TRBJ2-7; 12 nucleotides match TRBD2. Germline loops: CDR1 LNHDA, CDR2 SQIVND (reference sequence). CDR3 size: 17 residues.

Many counts were recorded for this clonotype. J is TRBJ2-7 and V is TRBV11-2; possibly TRBD1 for D (6 bases). CDR3 length: 15 amino acids. V was clipped by 5 bases and J by 6 bases, with 20 bases between them. The germline gives CDR1 SGHAT, CDR2 FQNNGV. CDR3 nucleotides: TGTGCCAGCAGCCACCAGGGGCGGGCTTTCCTCGAGCAGTACTTC. It yields the protein CASSHQGRAFLEQYF.

This clonotype was found a few times. A clone one base away is much larger, so this may be a read error. The chain is built from TRBV20-1 and TRBJ2-2; possibly TRBD1 or TRBD2 for D (5 bases each). The germline V gene has CDR1 DFQATT and CDR2 SNEGSKA (reference sequence). CDR3 length equals 16 residues. V lost 5 bases and J 6 bases, leaving 22 bases between the germline ends. The CDR3 loop reads CSAEGPLGSGPGELFF. CDR3 DNA: TGCAGTGCTGAGGGACCCCTGGGCAGTGGCCCCGGGGAGCTGTTTTTT.

There are many counts of this clonotype. The chain has TRBV11-3 and TRBJ2-1, with 9 bases matching TRBD1. Per the germline V gene, CDR1 is SGHNT and CDR2 is YENEEA. The J segment lost 7 bases and the V segment lost 6 bases, leaving 10 bases of the junction unmatched. The CDR3 covers 15 residues. The CDR3: CASRHRGTGKNEQFF. CDR3 DNA sequence: TGTGCCAGCAGACATAGAGGGACAGGGAAGAATGAGCAGTTCTTC.

This clonotype was seen repeatedly, ten times or more. CDR3 bases: TGTGCCAGCAGTAAACTGACTAGCGGGACCCTCGAGCAGTACTTC. Translation: CASSKLTSGTLEQYF. The J gene is TRBJ2-7, the V gene TRBV7-9, with TRBD2 matching 11 bases. CDR1 is SEHNR, CDR2 FQNEAQ, per germline (reference sequence). The CDR3 runs 15 residues. V lost 6 bases to trimming and J lost 6 bases; unmatched junction nucleotides: 10.

This clonotype was seen a handful of times. The gene calls are TRBV5-1 and TRBJ1-1; perhaps TRBD1 as D (6 bases). Per the germline V gene, CDR1 is SGHRS and CDR2 is YFSETQ. The CDR3 consists of 13 residues. The V end lost 9 bases, the J end lost 4 bases, and 16 bases lay between the germline ends. Here the CDR3 reads CATAGVAGTEAFF. CDR3 DNA: TGCGCCACAGCAGGGGTGGCGGGCACTGAAGCTTTCTTT.

This clonotype was detected once. The chain joins TRBV7-2 to TRBJ1-1, with 7 bases fitting TRBD1. The V segment lost 4 bases and the J segment 4 bases; nucleotides outside the gene matches: 15. The length of the CDR3 is 17 residues. Per germline, CDR1 SGHTA and CDR2 FQGNSA. CDR3 protein: CASSSYPQGVVSTEAFF. In DNA form, the CDR3 reads TGTGCCAGCAGCTCCTACCCGCAGGGGGTTGTGTCCACTGAAGCTTTCTTT.

At least ten counts were recorded for this clonotype. This chain connects TRBV7-2 to TRBJ2-3, with D hard to call. The V gene's germline CDR1 is SGHTA and CDR2 FQGNSA. Trimming stripped 1 base from V and 6 bases from J, with 14 bases between. CDR3 size: 15 residues. In DNA form, the CDR3 reads TGTGCCAGCAGCTTAGGGTGGGCCCCCCGGGATACGCAGTATTTT. Amino acid sequence: CASSLGWAPRDTQYF.

Ten or more counts support this clonotype. The chain is built from TRBV7-9 and TRBJ2-1; D gene unclear. Germline loops: CDR1 SEHNR, CDR2 FQNEAQ (reference sequence). With 0 bases removed from V and 2 bases from J, the gap between germline ends came to 11 bases. The CDR3 has 16 residues. The CDR3 reads CASSLARPLPYNEQFF. The CDR3 DNA reads TGTGCCAGCAGCTTAGCTCGGCCTCTCCCCTACAATGAGCAGTTCTTC.

Many counts were recorded for this clonotype. This chain links TRBV7-2 with TRBJ1-2; 9 nucleotides match TRBD1. Germline assignment: CDR1 SGHTA and CDR2 FQGNSA. J was trimmed by 6 bases and V by 3 bases; bases with no gene match: 8. The CDR3 has 15 residues. In DNA, the CDR3 is TGTGCCAGCAGCTTTCTCCGGACAGGGGCAAATGGCTACACCTTC. This codes for CASSFLRTGANGYTF.

This clonotype was seen many times. The V and J genes are TRBV7-2 and TRBJ2-7; 8 bases match TRBD1. With V trimmed by 5 bases and J by 6 bases, 15 bases remained unmatched. Germline CDR1 SGHTA, CDR2 FQGNSA. The CDR3 loop spans 16 amino acids. CDR3: CASSHAGRQGAGEQYF. CDR3 coding DNA: TGTGCCAGCAGCCATGCTGGGAGGCAGGGGGCGGGCGAGCAGTACTTC.

This clonotype was found many times. The chain is built from TRBV20-1 and TRBJ1-3, with a tentative D call TRBD1 (5 bases). Between the trimmed V and J ends, which lost 0 bases and 1 base, there was a span of 7 bases. Germline CDR1 is DFQATT and CDR2 is SNEGSKA (reference sequence). The CDR3 extends over 14 amino acids. CDR3 in amino acids: CSARDYRSGNTIYF. The CDR3 region has the DNA TGCAGTGCTAGAGATTACAGGTCTGGAAACACCATATATTTT.